This T cell receptor beta chain was retrieved from a study of T-cell memory formation after mild COVID-19. Broader study findings: Clones shrinking from day 15 to 85 showed even CD4/CD8 mixes; later expanders tilted CD4+. Contracting CD8+ clones were enriched in EMRA, CD4+ mainly in CM and EM.

This clonotype has a count of ten or more. Its antigen remains unknown. TCRdb re-called the 5' RACE reads with MiXCR, one entry per CDR3 protein. This sample has more than 75,000 distinct CDR3 sequences, with approximately 25% found just once. Germline CDR1 and CDR2: SEHNR and FQNEAQ (reference sequence). Trimming pared 0 bases from V and 2 bases from J, leaving 8 bases between. This CDR3 region has 15 residues. The TCR comes from a man aged 18-30 years who had mild COVID-19 (a few samples of this study predate the infection). Cell type and time point are not known. V gene TRBV7-9 combines with J gene TRBJ2-1, with D perhaps matching TRBD2 (5 bases). Sequencing used PBMCs or a T cell subset sorted from them (not recorded which). CDR3 sequence (DNA): TGTGCCAGCAGCTTAGCCCGGGGTGCCTACAATGAGCAGTTCTTC. This codes for CASSLARGAYNEQFF.